This T cell receptor (beta chain) was identified during a study of control samples from healthy donors and cancer patients. The data were produced by immunoSEQ multiplex PCR, yet TCRdb's version contains in-frame clones alone and is incomplete. The data show some 130,000 clones, 80% to 95% seen once. The germline gives CDR1 SGDLS, CDR2 YYNGEE. The CDR3 sequence is 14 residues long. V lost 9 bases and J 5 bases, leaving 20 bases between the germline ends. The receptor's source is a man younger than 45 in good health. This chain links TRBV9 with TRBJ1-1; possibly TRBD1 for D (6 bases). What was sequenced was blood. The CDR3 DNA reads TGTGCCACCCGATCAACAGGGAGAGGGACTGAAGCTTTCTTT. Translation gives CATRSTGRGTEAFF. The whole variable domain, filled in from reference TRBV9 and TRBJ1-1, reads DSGVTQTPKHLITATGQRVTLRCSPRSGDLSVYWYQQSLDQGLQFLIQYYNGEERAKGNILERFSAQQFPDLHSELNLSSLELGDSALYFCATRSTGRGTEAFFGQGTRLTVV.